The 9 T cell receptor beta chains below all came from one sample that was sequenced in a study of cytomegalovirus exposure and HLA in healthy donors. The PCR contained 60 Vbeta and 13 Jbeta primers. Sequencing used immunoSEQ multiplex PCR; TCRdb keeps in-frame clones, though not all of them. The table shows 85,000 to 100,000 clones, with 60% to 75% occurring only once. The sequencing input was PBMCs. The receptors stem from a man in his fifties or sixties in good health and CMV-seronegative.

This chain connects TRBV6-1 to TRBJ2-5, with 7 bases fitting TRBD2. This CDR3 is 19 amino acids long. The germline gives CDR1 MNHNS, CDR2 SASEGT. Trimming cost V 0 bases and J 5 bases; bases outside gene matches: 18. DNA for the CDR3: TGTGCCAGCAGTGAAGCGAGAACGGCGGGGCGGGGGTATTCCGAGACCCAGTACTTC. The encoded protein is CASSEARTAGRGYSETQYF.

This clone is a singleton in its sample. CDR3 sequence reads: CASSPRHSLDQPQHF. CDR3 in DNA: TGTGCCAGCTCACCACGTCATAGCCTAGATCAGCCCCAGCATTTT. This rearrangement joins TRBV18 to TRBJ1-5; D uncertain. V lost 1 base and J 5 bases, leaving 12 bases between the germline ends. Germline CDR1 and CDR2: KGHSH and LQKENI. The CDR3 is made up of 15 amino acids. The complete variable domain, with remaining parts taken from reference TRBV18 and TRBJ1-5, reads NAGVMQNPRHLVRRRGQEARLRCSPMKGHSHVYWYRQLPEEGLKFMVYLQKENIIDESGMPKERFSAEFPKEGPSILRIQQVVRGDSAAYFCASSPRHSLDQPQHFGDGTRLSIL.

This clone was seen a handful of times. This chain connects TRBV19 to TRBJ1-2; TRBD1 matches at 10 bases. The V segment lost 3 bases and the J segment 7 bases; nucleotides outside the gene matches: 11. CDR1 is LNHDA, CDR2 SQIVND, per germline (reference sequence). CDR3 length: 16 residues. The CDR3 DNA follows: TGTGCCAGTAGTATTTTTTGGGACAGGGGTGTGGGTGGCTACACCTTC. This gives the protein CASSIFWDRGVGGYTF.

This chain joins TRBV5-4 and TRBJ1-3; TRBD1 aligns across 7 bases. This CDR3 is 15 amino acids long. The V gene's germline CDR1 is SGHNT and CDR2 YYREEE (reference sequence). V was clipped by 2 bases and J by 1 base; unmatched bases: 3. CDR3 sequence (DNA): TGTGCCAGCAGCTTAGGGGACAGTTCTGGAAACACCATATATTTT. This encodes CASSLGDSSGNTIYF. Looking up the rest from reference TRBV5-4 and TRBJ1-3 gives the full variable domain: ETGVTQSPTHLIKTRGQQVTLRCSSQSGHNTVSWYQQALGQGPQFIFQYYREEENGRGNFPPRFSGLQFPNYSSELNVNALELDDSALYLCASSLGDSSGNTIYFGEGSWLTVV.

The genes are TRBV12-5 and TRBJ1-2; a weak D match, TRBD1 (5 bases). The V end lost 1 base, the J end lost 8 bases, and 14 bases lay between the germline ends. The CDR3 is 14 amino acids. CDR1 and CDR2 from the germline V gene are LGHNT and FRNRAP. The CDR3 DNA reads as TGTGCTAGTGGTTTGGGGTCACGTAGGGGAGGCTACACCTTC. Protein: CASGLGSRRGGYTF.

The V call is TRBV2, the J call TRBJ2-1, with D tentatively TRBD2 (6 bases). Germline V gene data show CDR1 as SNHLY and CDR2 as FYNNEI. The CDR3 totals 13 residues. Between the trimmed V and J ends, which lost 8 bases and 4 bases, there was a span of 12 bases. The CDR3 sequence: CASCAGIYNEQFF. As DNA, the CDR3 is TGTGCCAGCTGTGCGGGAATTTACAATGAGCAGTTCTTC. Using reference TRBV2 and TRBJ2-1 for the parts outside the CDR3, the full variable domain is EPEVTQTPSHQVTQMGQEVILRCVPISNHLYFYWYRQILGQKVEFLVSFYNNEISEKSEIFDDQFSVERPDGSNFTLKIRSTKLEDSAMYFCASCAGIYNEQFFGPGTRLTVL.

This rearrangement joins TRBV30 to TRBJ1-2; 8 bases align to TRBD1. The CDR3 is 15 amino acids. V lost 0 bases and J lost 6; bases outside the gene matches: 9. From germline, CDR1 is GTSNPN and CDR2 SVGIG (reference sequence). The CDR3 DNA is TGTGCCTGGAGTGTACTAAGGACAGGGACCCATGGCTACACCTTC. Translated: CAWSVLRTGTHGYTF.

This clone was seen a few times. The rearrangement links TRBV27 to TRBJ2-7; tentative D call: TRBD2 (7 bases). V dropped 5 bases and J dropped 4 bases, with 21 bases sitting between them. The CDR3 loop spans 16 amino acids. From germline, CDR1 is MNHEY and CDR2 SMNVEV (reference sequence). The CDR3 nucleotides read TGTGCCAGCAGTCCCTCTGGGGGGGCAAGATCGTACGAGCAGTACTTC. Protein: CASSPSGGARSYEQYF.

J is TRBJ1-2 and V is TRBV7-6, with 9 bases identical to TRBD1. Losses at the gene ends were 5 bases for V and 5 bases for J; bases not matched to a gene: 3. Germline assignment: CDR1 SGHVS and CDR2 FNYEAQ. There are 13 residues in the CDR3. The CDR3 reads CASSPGQGYGYTF. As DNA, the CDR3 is TGTGCCAGCAGCCCCGGACAGGGGTATGGCTACACCTTC.